The 10 T cell receptor beta chains below were found in one sample sequenced in a study of blood T cell repertoires in COVID-19. Generated by immunoSEQ multiplex PCR, the TCRdb table keeps only in-frame clones and is missing some. The top ten clones hold 3.5% to 4% of a sample with about 210,000 clones, 80% to 90% of them seen once. Source material: PBMCs or T cells enriched from blood (not recorded which). Source of these receptors: a woman in her forties with acute COVID-19.

The CDR3 region is CASSLGWSYGYTF. CDR3 DNA sequence: TGTGCCAGCAGCTTAGGATGGAGCTATGGCTACACCTTC. This chain links TRBV7-8 with TRBJ1-2; D gene uncertain. From germline, CDR1 is SGHVS and CDR2 FQNEAQ. The CDR3 contains 13 residues. The V end lost 1 base, the J end lost 4 bases, and 7 bases lay between the germline ends.

This sequence joins TRBV5-6 and TRBJ2-7; 9 nucleotides line up with TRBD1. Germline CDR1 reads SGHDT; CDR2 reads YYEEEE. This CDR3 region has 16 residues. Trimming removed 2 bases from V and 2 bases from J; junction bases left unmatched: 8. In DNA, the CDR3 is TGTGCCAGCAGCTTATTTACCGGGACAGGGACCTACGAGCAGTACTTC. The encoded protein is CASSLFTGTGTYEQYF.

This clone is a singleton in its sample. The chain couples TRBV5-1 to TRBJ2-5; 7 bases line up with TRBD1. Germline V gives CDR1 SGHRS, CDR2 YFSETQ. The CDR3 contains 13 residues. The junction had 4 bases not matched to a gene; V was cut back by 4 bases and J by 4 bases. DNA of the CDR3: TGCGCCAGCAGCGCGGACAGGAGAGAGACCCAGTACTTC. Translating gives CASSADRRETQYF.

This clone was counted a few times. The sample holds other DNA sequences that translate to the same CDR3. This chain uses TRBV10-2 with TRBJ1-2; 9 bases line up with TRBD1. CDR3 length: 13 residues. Germline-derived CDR1 and CDR2 are WSHSY and SAAADI. V lost 4 bases, J lost 5 bases, and 2 bases stayed unmatched. CDR3 DNA sequence: TGCGCCAGCAGTGGGACAGGGGATTATGGCTACACCTTC. Amino acids: CASSGTGDYGYTF.

In this sample, this clone turned up once. The chain recombines TRBV28 with TRBJ1-5; 9 bases are shared with TRBD1. Germline V gene data show CDR1 as MDHEN and CDR2 as SYDVKM. V gave up 5 bases and J gave up 4 bases; unmatched junction bases: 9. This CDR3 region has 16 residues. In nucleotides, the CDR3 is TGTGCCAGCAGTAACCCGGGACAGGGAACAAATCAGCCCCAGCATTTT. Its protein product is CASSNPGQGTNQPQHF.

The rearrangement joins TRBV7-9 to TRBJ2-7; D gene unclear. The V end was cut by 5 bases, the J end by 4 bases, with 3 bases between. The CDR3 contains 10 residues. The V gene's germline CDR1 is SEHNR and CDR2 FQNEAQ (reference sequence). The CDR3 here is CASSQYEQYF. CDR3 DNA: TGTGCCAGCAGCCAATACGAGCAGTACTTC. Looking up the rest from reference TRBV7-9 and TRBJ2-7 gives the full variable domain: DTGVSQNPRHKITKRGQNVTFRCDPISEHNRLYWYRQTLGQGPEFLTYFQNEAQLEKSRLLSDRFSAERPKGSFSTLEIQRTEQGDSAMYLCASSQYEQYFGPGTRLTVT.

In this sample, this clone turned up many times. The chain links TRBV19 to TRBJ1-1; TRBD1 agrees at 7 bases. This CDR3 has 16 residues. The V segment lost 4 bases and the J segment 0 bases; nucleotides outside the gene matches: 8. CDR1 and CDR2 from the germline V gene are LNHDA and SQIVND (reference sequence). As DNA, the CDR3 is TGTGCCAGTAGTACTACAGGGGAAGTACTGAACACTGAAGCTTTCTTT. The encoded protein is CASSTTGEVLNTEAFF.

The gene calls are TRBV5-1 and TRBJ1-1, with D possibly being TRBD1 (5 bases). Trimming stripped 4 bases from V and 1 base from J, with 8 bases between. Germline V gene lookup returns CDR1 SGHRS and CDR2 YFSETQ. The CDR3 spans 13 residues. The chain's CDR3 is CASSIGQNTEAFF. The CDR3, as DNA: TGCGCCAGCAGCATTGGACAGAACACTGAAGCTTTCTTT.

The rearrangement joins TRBV7-6 to TRBJ2-7, with 9 positions matching TRBD1. The CDR3 has 15 amino acids. Trimming removed 5 bases from V and 5 bases from J; junction bases left unmatched: 10. The V gene's germline CDR1 is SGHVS and CDR2 FNYEAQ. For the CDR3, the DNA is TGTGCCAGCAGCCGCGGGACAGGGAGTTTCAACGAGCAGTACTTC. Its translation: CASSRGTGSFNEQYF.

This clone was observed once. The rearrangement links TRBV28 to TRBJ2-7; 10 bases are a match to TRBD1. Germline CDR1 and CDR2: MDHEN and SYDVKM. This CDR3 region has 16 residues. Trimming cost V 3 bases and J 7 bases; bases outside gene matches: 12. The CDR3 loop is CASSFGGTGARGEQYF. The DNA for the CDR3 is TGTGCCAGCAGTTTTGGAGGGACAGGGGCCCGCGGGGAGCAGTACTTC. Full variable domain (rest looked up from reference TRBV28 and TRBJ2-7): DVKVTQSSRYLVKRTGEKVFLECVQDMDHENMFWYRQDPGLGLRLIYFSYDVKMKEKGDIPEGYSVSREKKERFSLILESASTNQTSMYLCASSFGGTGARGEQYFGPGTRLTVT.